Reported below is one TCR beta chain. The antigen remains unidentified. The data originate from a study of Siglec-9 on CD8 T cells in melanoma. Generated by immunoSEQ multiplex PCR, the TCRdb table keeps only in-frame clones and is missing some. Of around 30,000 clones in the sample, about 80% are singletons; the top ten hold approximately 6%. The germline V gene has CDR1 MNHEY and CDR2 SMNVEV (reference sequence). The CDR3 runs to 12 residues. The V end was cut by 8 bases, the J end by 1 base, with 8 bases between. Study-wide points: In melanoma tumors, a Siglec-9-marked effector memory CD8+ subset reportedly appeared to accumulate.

This chain connects TRBV27 to TRBJ1-1; maybe TRBD1 (5 bases). The TCR comes from a human donor in good health. Sequencing input: Siglec-9- CD8+ T cells sorted from blood. DNA for the CDR3: TGTGCCAGCCGGGACGGGAACACTGAAGCTTTCTTT. It specifies CASRDGNTEAFF.